This T cell receptor (beta chain) is from a study of T cell changes during pregnancy in multiple sclerosis. This clone turned up a few times. Libraries were prepared by immunoSEQ multiplex PCR; TCRdb keeps only in-frame clonotypes and omits some of them. The repertoire holds 60,000 or so clones, with 87% as singletons. Per the germline V gene, CDR1 is KGHSH and CDR2 is LQKENI. The V and J ends lost 5 bases and 3 bases, in that order; junction bases with no gene match: 2. The CDR3 has 13 amino acids. The chain uses TRBV18 and TRBJ2-7; 9 nucleotides agree with TRBD1. Sequenced material: peripheral blood from another person, used as feeder cells. The TCR sequence derives from a human donor whose cells served as feeder cells for cultures in a pregnancy study. CDR3 DNA: TGTGCCAGCTCAAGGGGACAGGGCTACGAGCAGTACTTC. Residues: CASSRGQGYEQYF.